The 19 T cell receptor beta chains below were found in one sample sequenced in a study of blood T cell repertoires in COVID-19. Produced via immunoSEQ multiplex PCR; TCRdb's table is partial and in-frame only. Of just over 45,000 clones listed, 87% were seen once; the top ten hold about 5%. The sample consisted of peripheral blood. These receptor sequences come from a human donor in a cohort sampled during active COVID-19.

V gene TRBV2 combines with J gene TRBJ2-7; TRBD2 agrees at 14 bases. V lost 6 bases and J lost 4; bases outside the gene matches: 5. The germline V gene has CDR1 SNHLY and CDR2 FYNNEI. The length of the CDR3 is 15 residues. The CDR3: CASSLGLAGAYEQYF. For the CDR3, the DNA is TGTGCCAGCAGCCTGGGACTAGCGGGAGCGTACGAGCAGTACTTC.

The chain links TRBV7-2 to TRBJ2-5; the D gene is possibly TRBD2 (5 bases). The CDR3 totals 13 residues. Germline CDR1 reads SGHTA; CDR2 reads FQGNSA. Trimming took 4 bases from V and 6 from J, leaving 12 bases between them. The DNA for the CDR3 is TGTGCCAGCAGCTCTCGGACTTTTCAGACCCAGTACTTC. Translating gives CASSSRTFQTQYF.

V is TRBV2 and J is TRBJ2-7, with a possible D match to TRBD2 (6 bases). Germline V gives CDR1 SNHLY, CDR2 FYNNEI. Trimming took off 6 bases at V and 3 bases at J, with 15 bases between the two ends. The CDR3 runs 14 residues. CDR3 sequence reads: CASRDPGLLYEQYF. In nucleotides, the CDR3 is TGTGCCAGCAGAGACCCGGGACTCCTCTACGAGCAGTACTTC.

The chain recombines TRBV28 with TRBJ1-1, with 10 positions matching TRBD1. Germline V CDR1 and CDR2: MDHEN, SYDVKM. V gave up 5 bases and J gave up 5 bases; unmatched junction bases: 11. This CDR3 has 16 amino acids. The CDR3 region is CASSLRDRGFRTEAFF. CDR3 in DNA: TGTGCCAGCAGTCTCCGGGACAGGGGTTTCAGGACTGAAGCTTTCTTT.

The chain is built from TRBV10-3 and TRBJ2-5; TRBD2 matches 10 bases. The CDR3 is 15 amino acids. V lost 4 bases to trimming and J lost 3 bases; unmatched junction nucleotides: 5. Looked up from germline, CDR1 is ENHRY and CDR2 is SYGVKD. DNA for the CDR3: TGTGCCATCAGTGGGGGACTAGCGACAAAAGAGACCCAGTACTTC. This codes for CAISGGLATKETQYF.

V gene TRBV5-6 combines with J gene TRBJ1-5; D is possibly TRBD1 (5 bases). Germline V gene lookup returns CDR1 SGHDT and CDR2 YYEEEE. V was trimmed by 1 base and J by 3 bases, leaving 8 bases between them. This CDR3 has 14 amino acids. The CDR3 loop is CASSLRRDNQPQHF. The CDR3 bases are TGTGCCAGCAGCTTGCGCAGGGACAATCAGCCCCAGCATTTT.

V usage is TRBV2 and J usage is TRBJ2-7, with a weak D call TRBD1 (5 bases). The V end lost 8 bases, the J end lost 5 bases, and 16 bases lay between the germline ends. Germline V gene lookup returns CDR1 SNHLY and CDR2 FYNNEI. The CDR3 runs to 13 residues. CDR3 sequence (DNA): TGTGCCAGCCAGCCGCCAGGGTATAACGAGCAGTACTTC. Protein sequence: CASQPPGYNEQYF.

The J gene is TRBJ2-7, the V gene TRBV19, with D tentatively TRBD1 (6 bases). CDR3 length equals 13 residues. CDR1 LNHDA and CDR2 SQIVND come from the germline V gene (reference sequence). Trimming left V 4 bases short and J 3 bases short, with 10 bases between. In DNA form, the CDR3 reads TGTGCCAGTAGTAAAGGGGACATCTACGAGCAGTACTTC. Its translation is CASSKGDIYEQYF.

The rearrangement joins TRBV18 to TRBJ2-3; 7 bases align to TRBD2. This CDR3 is 15 amino acids long. Germline V CDR1 and CDR2: KGHSH, LQKENI. V was pared by 3 bases and J by 0 bases, with 3 bases of the junction left unmatched. CDR3 sequence reads: CASSPLGGSTDTQYF. CDR3 in DNA: TGTGCCAGCTCACCGTTGGGAGGGAGCACAGATACGCAGTATTTT.

The chain couples TRBV28 to TRBJ2-3; D is perhaps TRBD1 (6 bases). Trimming stripped 1 base from V and 0 bases from J, with 20 bases between. CDR3 length: 19 residues. Germline CDR1 and CDR2: MDHEN and SYDVKM. As DNA, the CDR3 is TGTGCCAGCAGTTTATCGGGCAGGGGTTTGGTTACTAGCACAGATACGCAGTATTTT. Translation gives CASSLSGRGLVTSTDTQYF.

This clone was seen a single time. V and J are TRBV5-4 and TRBJ2-5; D possibly corresponds to TRBD1 (6 bases). V shed 0 bases and J shed 5 bases, with 17 bases lying between them. The CDR3 consists of 16 residues. CDR1 SGHNT and CDR2 YYREEE come from the germline V gene (reference sequence). The CDR3 reads CASSLVGTGSTETQYF. As DNA, the CDR3 is TGTGCCAGCAGCTTGGTTGGCACAGGGAGCACGGAGACCCAGTACTTC. Full variable domain (remainder filled in from reference TRBV5-4 and TRBJ2-5): ETGVTQSPTHLIKTRGQQVTLRCSSQSGHNTVSWYQQALGQGPQFIFQYYREEENGRGNFPPRFSGLQFPNYSSELNVNALELDDSALYLCASSLVGTGSTETQYFGPGTRLLVL.

The chain employs TRBV9 and TRBJ1-2; D is unclear. CDR1 is SGDLS, CDR2 YYNGEE, per germline. The CDR3 extends over 15 amino acids. Deletions cut 6 bases from V and 4 bases from J, with 19 bases between. The CDR3 region is CASNSAGEGGYGYTF. DNA for the CDR3: TGTGCCAGCAATTCGGCGGGTGAGGGTGGCTATGGCTACACCTTC.

This chain joins TRBV27 and TRBJ1-1; 7 bases line up with TRBD1. The length of the CDR3 is 14 residues. V shed 7 bases and J 1 base; nucleotides not matched to a gene: 6. Germline CDR1 reads MNHEY; CDR2 reads SMNVEV (reference sequence). Here the CDR3 DNA reads TGTGCCAGCAATCGACAGGGTCCGAACACTGAAGCTTTCTTT. It specifies CASNRQGPNTEAFF.

The chain couples TRBV4-2 to TRBJ2-2; 10 bases map to TRBD2. This CDR3 has 17 residues. Germline lookup yields CDR1 LGHNA and CDR2 YNFKEQ. After removal of 3 bases from V and 7 bases from J, the junction contained 11 bases not matched to a gene. This CDR3 is CASSQGSSGRSHGELFF. CDR3 sequence (DNA): TGTGCCAGCAGCCAGGGCTCTAGCGGGAGATCCCACGGGGAGCTGTTTTTT.

The chain recombines TRBV10-3 with TRBJ2-5; unclear D gene. From germline, CDR1 is ENHRY and CDR2 SYGVKD. V was pared by 4 bases and J by 5 bases, with 11 bases between. The CDR3 runs 13 residues. The CDR3 nucleotides read TGTGCCATCAGTGCAATTCCGGGTGAGACCCAGTACTTC. Translation: CAISAIPGETQYF.

This chain links TRBV18 with TRBJ2-3; 13 nucleotides agree with TRBD2. V was clipped by 6 bases and J by 4 bases; unmatched bases: 19. The CDR3 spans 20 residues. The germline V gene has CDR1 KGHSH and CDR2 LQKENI. The CDR3 protein is CASSHSGLAGVIFKADTQYF. CDR3 coding DNA: TGTGCCAGCTCCCACTCCGGACTAGCGGGAGTTATTTTTAAAGCAGATACGCAGTATTTT.

V and J are TRBV7-9 and TRBJ1-1; a possible D gene is TRBD1 (6 bases). V was clipped by 5 bases and J by 4 bases, with 11 bases between them. The germline gives CDR1 SEHNR, CDR2 FQNEAQ (reference sequence). The CDR3 is made up of 13 amino acids. The CDR3 sequence is CASSTIRGTEAFF. In DNA form, the CDR3 reads TGTGCCAGCAGCACCATCAGGGGCACTGAAGCTTTCTTT.

V gene TRBV4-2 combines with J gene TRBJ1-6, with 8 bases aligning to TRBD1. This CDR3 is 15 amino acids long. From germline, CDR1 is LGHNA and CDR2 YNFKEQ. V trimming: 0 bases; J trimming: 9 bases; junction bases outside the gene matches: 4. The CDR3 sequence: CASSQEQGASSPLHF. The CDR3, as DNA: TGTGCCAGCAGCCAAGAGCAGGGGGCGAGTTCACCCCTCCACTTT.

The chain couples TRBV3-1 (or the pseudogene TRBV3-2) to TRBJ2-5; 10 bases are shared with TRBD2. The length of the CDR3 is 15 residues. Germline V gene lookup returns CDR1 LGHDT and CDR2 YNNKEL (reference sequence). J gave up 5 bases and V 4 bases, and 7 bases lay outside the gene matches. The CDR3 loop is CASSPTSGTRETQYF. CDR3 sequence (DNA): TGTGCCAGCAGCCCAACTAGCGGGACCCGTGAGACCCAGTACTTC.